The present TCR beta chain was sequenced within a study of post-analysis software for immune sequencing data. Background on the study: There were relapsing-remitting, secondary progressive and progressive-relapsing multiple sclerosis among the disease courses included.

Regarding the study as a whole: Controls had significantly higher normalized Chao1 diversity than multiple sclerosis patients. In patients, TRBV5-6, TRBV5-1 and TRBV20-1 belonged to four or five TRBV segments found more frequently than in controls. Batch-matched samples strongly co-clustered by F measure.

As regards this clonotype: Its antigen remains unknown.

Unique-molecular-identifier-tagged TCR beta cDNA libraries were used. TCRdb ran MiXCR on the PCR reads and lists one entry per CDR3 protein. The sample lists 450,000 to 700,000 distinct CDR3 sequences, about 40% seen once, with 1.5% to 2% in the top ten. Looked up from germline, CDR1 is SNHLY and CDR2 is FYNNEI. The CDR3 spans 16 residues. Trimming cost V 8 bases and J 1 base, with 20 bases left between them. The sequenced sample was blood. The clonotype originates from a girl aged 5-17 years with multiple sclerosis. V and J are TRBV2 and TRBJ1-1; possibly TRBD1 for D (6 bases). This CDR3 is CASQGRAEGRNTEAFF. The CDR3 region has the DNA TGTGCCAGCCAGGGGCGGGCAGAGGGCAGGAACACTGAAGCTTTCTTT. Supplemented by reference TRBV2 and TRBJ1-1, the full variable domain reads EPEVTQTPSHQVTQMGQEVILRCVPISNHLYFYWYRQILGQKVEFLVSFYNNEISEKSEIFDDQFSVERPDGSNFTLKIRSTKLEDSAMYFCASQGRAEGRNTEAFFGQGTRLTVV.